What follows are 27 T cell receptor beta chains derived from one specimen sequenced in a study of regulatory T cells in long-lasting Graves disease. Arm-PCR with iRepertoire HTBI primers amplified the CDR3 regions for these TCR beta libraries. TCRdb re-called the multiplex PCR reads through MiXCR, storing one row per CDR3 protein. This table holds 400,000 to 500,000 distinct CDR3 sequences, 20% to 25% found once. Time point indicated: persistent/refractory GD, antithyroid drugs over 5 years with positive TRAb. There was RNA extracted from PBMCs, and the TCR library was made from it. Sequencing was performed on peripheral blood mononuclear cells (PBMCs), taken when the disease was refractory, from a patient treated with antithyroid drugs. The origin of the receptors is a female donor with Graves disease.

This clonotype was recorded many times. The V gene is TRBV10-1, the J gene TRBJ2-7; tentatively, D is TRBD1 (5 bases). Trimming stripped 8 bases from V and 0 bases from J, with 11 bases between. Germline loops: CDR1 WNHNN, CDR2 SYGVQD (reference sequence). CDR3 length equals 13 residues. This CDR3 reads CASPYTGSYEQYF. The CDR3 DNA reads TGCGCCAGCCCATACACAGGCTCCTACGAGCAGTACTTC.

V gene TRBV7-9 combines with J gene TRBJ2-7; D is unclear. The germline V gene encodes CDR1 SEHNR and CDR2 FQNEAQ (reference sequence). CDR3 length: 14 amino acids. Trimming took off 5 bases at V and 0 bases at J, with 11 bases between the two ends. This chain's CDR3 is CASSRFDTSYEQYF. The CDR3 coding sequence is TGTGCCAGCAGCCGTTTTGACACCTCCTACGAGCAGTACTTC. Variable domain in full (rest from reference TRBV7-9 and TRBJ2-7): DTGVSQNPRHKITKRGQNVTFRCDPISEHNRLYWYRQTLGQGPEFLTYFQNEAQLEKSRLLSDRFSAERPKGSFSTLEIQRTEQGDSAMYLCASSRFDTSYEQYFGPGTRLTVT.

Ten or more counts support this clonotype. DNA of the CDR3: TGTGCCAGTCAAGCGGCCAGGGGTAGGAACGAGCAGTACTTC. Amino acid sequence: CASQAARGRNEQYF. The rearrangement joins TRBV19 to TRBJ2-7; a weak D match, TRBD1 (6 bases). Germline loops: CDR1 LNHDA, CDR2 SQIVND (reference sequence). With 8 bases removed from V and 5 bases from J, the gap between germline ends came to 19 bases. CDR3 size: 14 residues.

This chain connects TRBV6-2 or TRBV6-3 to TRBJ1-3; D unresolved. CDR3 length equals 14 residues. Trimming cost V 2 bases and J 1 base, with 6 bases left between them. CDR1 is MNHEY and CDR2 is SVGEGT in the germline V gene. CDR3 sequence: CASSYASSGNTIYF. CDR3 nucleotide sequence: TGTGCCAGCAGTTACGCTTCGTCTGGAAACACCATATATTTT.

V gene TRBV2 combines with J gene TRBJ2-7, with 7 nucleotides matching TRBD1. The CDR3 loop spans 14 amino acids. Germline V gene sequence: CDR1 SNHLY, CDR2 FYNNEI. Germline trimming cut 6 bases from V and 3 bases from J; bases unmatched to any gene: 8. The CDR3 sequence: CASRPTGRFYEQYF. In DNA form, the CDR3 reads TGTGCCAGCAGACCGACAGGGAGATTCTACGAGCAGTACTTC.

The chain uses TRBV11-2 and TRBJ2-3; D may correspond to TRBD1 or TRBD2 (5 bases each). Trimming left V 5 bases short and J 2 bases short, with 11 bases between. The CDR3 has 14 amino acids. Per the germline V gene, CDR1 is SGHAT and CDR2 is FQNNGV. The CDR3 nucleotides are TGTGCCAGCAGCCCAACCGGGGCCACAGATACGCAGTATTTT. It encodes CASSPTGATDTQYF. Based on the CDR3 plus reference TRBV11-2 and TRBJ2-3, the full variable domain is EAGVAQSPRYKIIEKRQSVAFWCNPISGHATLYWYQQILGQGPKLLIQFQNNGVVDDSQLPKDRFSAERLKGVDSTLKIQPAKLEDSAVYLCASSPTGATDTQYFGPGTRLTVL.

This chain links TRBV3-1 with TRBJ1-1; D gene ambiguous. Trimming stripped 1 base from V and 1 base from J, with 7 bases between. Germline V CDR1 and CDR2: LGHDT, YNNKEL (reference sequence). The CDR3 is made up of 14 amino acids. The CDR3 nucleotides read TGTGCCAGCAGCCAAGTTACAACGAACACTGAAGCTTTCTTT. Amino acids: CASSQVTTNTEAFF.

This clonotype came up a few times. DNA for the CDR3: TGCAGTGTTTCCAATCAGCCCCAGCATTTT. Its translation is CSVSNQPQHF. The chain employs TRBV20-1 and TRBJ1-5; no reliable D call. Trimming removed 7 bases from V and 3 bases from J, with 4 bases in between. The CDR3 contains 10 residues. Germline CDR1 and CDR2: DFQATT and SNEGSKA (reference sequence).

Many counts were recorded for this clonotype. The chain links TRBV28 to TRBJ2-7, with TRBD2 matching over 10 bases. Germline assignment: CDR1 MDHEN and CDR2 SYDVKM. V was pared by 7 bases and J by 3 bases, with 3 bases of the junction left unmatched. The CDR3 loop spans 13 amino acids. Here the CDR3 reads CASTASGSYEQYF. CDR3 bases: TGTGCCAGCACGGCTAGCGGGAGCTACGAGCAGTACTTC.

Ten or more counts support this clonotype. V gene TRBV12-3 or TRBV12-4 combines with J gene TRBJ1-5; D possibly corresponds to TRBD1 (5 bases). V was pared by 0 bases and J by 4 bases, with 10 bases between. The CDR3 extends over 15 amino acids. The CDR3 nucleotides read TGTGCCAGCAGTTTAGCTATAGGGGCTAATCAGCCCCAGCATTTT. It yields the protein CASSLAIGANQPQHF.

The sample holds a few counts of this clonotype. The chain uses TRBV19 and TRBJ1-5, with D uncertain. Germline CDR1 and CDR2: LNHDA and SQIVND (reference sequence). V gave up 3 bases and J gave up 1 base, with 13 bases separating them. The CDR3 runs to 16 residues. The CDR3 protein is CASSMYGPGSNQPQHF. The CDR3, as DNA: TGTGCCAGTAGTATGTACGGGCCGGGGAGCAATCAGCCCCAGCATTTT. The full variable domain, completed using reference TRBV19 and TRBJ1-5, is DGGITQSPKYLFRKEGQNVTLSCEQNLNHDAMYWYRQDPGQGLRLIYYSQIVNDFQKGDIAEGYSVSREKKESFPLTVTSAQKNPTAFYLCASSMYGPGSNQPQHFGDGTRLSIL.

The chain is built from TRBV20-1 and TRBJ1-5, with a possible D match to TRBD1 (6 bases). The CDR3 has 16 residues. Germline CDR1 and CDR2: DFQATT and SNEGSKA (reference sequence). V gave up 0 bases and J gave up 6 bases, with 18 bases separating them. CDR3 amino acids: CSAREIGQITAQPQHF. In nucleotides, the CDR3 is TGCAGTGCTAGAGAAATAGGACAGATCACGGCTCAGCCCCAGCATTTT.

The genes are TRBV7-3 and TRBJ2-1; 11 bases match TRBD2. J was trimmed by 0 bases and V by 2 bases; bases with no gene match: 9. The CDR3 has 19 amino acids. Per germline, CDR1 SGHTA and CDR2 FQGTGA. CDR3 DNA sequence: TGTGCCAGCAGCTTAGGTCCTAGCGGGAGGCCACTCTCCTACAATGAGCAGTTCTTC. Its translation is CASSLGPSGRPLSYNEQFF.

This clonotype was observed a handful of times. The chain recombines TRBV20-1 with TRBJ1-6, with 9 bases identical to TRBD1. In germline, CDR1 is DFQATT, CDR2 SNEGSKA (reference sequence). Trimming cost V 0 bases and J 7 bases; bases outside gene matches: 7. The CDR3 is 16 amino acids. The CDR3 spells CSARDSQGAWNSPLHF. CDR3 sequence (DNA): TGCAGTGCTAGAGACTCACAGGGGGCTTGGAATTCACCCCTCCACTTT.

The sample holds a few counts of this clonotype. An end of the junction does not agree with germline; a read error may underlie this. The rearrangement uses TRBV7-2 and TRBJ1-1; a possible D gene is TRBD1 (5 bases). The germline gives CDR1 SGHTA, CDR2 FQGNSA. CDR3 size: 15 residues. CDR3 loop: CASSPTRQLNTEASF. DNA of the CDR3: TGTGCCAGCAGCCCAACCCGACAGTTGAACACTGAAGCTTCCTTT.

This clonotype showed up many times. The V call is TRBV28, the J call TRBJ2-7; 7 nucleotides align to TRBD1. Germline V gene sequence: CDR1 MDHEN, CDR2 SYDVKM. CDR3 size: 14 residues. V lost 4 bases, J lost 3 bases, and 6 bases stayed unmatched. CDR3 bases: TGTGCCAGCAGTTCCGACAGGGCCGTCTACGAGCAGTACTTC. Translation: CASSSDRAVYEQYF.

This clonotype was counted many times. The rearrangement uses TRBV6-5 and TRBJ2-6, with D possibly being TRBD2 (6 bases). The CDR3 runs to 17 residues. Germline V gene lookup returns CDR1 MNHEY and CDR2 SVGAGI. The germline V and J ends were trimmed by 2 bases and 1 base, with 12 bases remaining between them. The CDR3 loop reads CASSYVFGGSGANVLTF. The CDR3 bases are TGTGCCAGCAGTTACGTATTTGGAGGGTCTGGGGCCAACGTCCTGACTTTC.

This clonotype was counted at least ten times. Here the CDR3 reads CASSPGLSYQETQYF. CDR3 coding DNA: TGTGCCAGCAGCCCGGGACTATCCTACCAAGAGACCCAGTACTTC. J is TRBJ2-5 and V is TRBV3-1; 7 bases line up with TRBD2. The CDR3 is 15 amino acids. Losses at the gene ends were 4 bases for V and 0 bases for J; bases not matched to a gene: 5. From germline, CDR1 is LGHDT and CDR2 YNNKEL (reference sequence).

The table lists this clonotype with many counts. The chain recombines TRBV28 with TRBJ2-7; the match to TRBD2 covers 13 bases. The V segment lost 5 bases and the J segment 4 bases; nucleotides outside the gene matches: 11. Germline V gives CDR1 MDHEN, CDR2 SYDVKM. The CDR3 consists of 17 residues. The DNA of the CDR3 is TGTGCCAGCAGTACCCCCGAGGGACTAGCGGGAAGGTACGAGCAGTACTTC. Protein: CASSTPEGLAGRYEQYF. The variable domain in full, with the rest retrieved from reference TRBV28 and TRBJ2-7, is DVKVTQSSRYLVKRTGEKVFLECVQDMDHENMFWYRQDPGLGLRLIYFSYDVKMKEKGDIPEGYSVSREKKERFSLILESASTNQTSMYLCASSTPEGLAGRYEQYFGPGTRLTVT.

This clonotype was observed a few times. This chain connects TRBV7-2 to TRBJ2-7, with TRBD2 matching over 14 bases. This CDR3 region has 17 residues. The junction had 9 bases not matched to a gene; V was cut back by 5 bases and J by 3 bases. The germline CDR1 and CDR2 sequences are SGHTA and FQGNSA. The CDR3 DNA reads TGTGCCAGCAGCCTGGGACTAGCGGGAGTAGGGGGCTACGAGCAGTACTTC. It yields the protein CASSLGLAGVGGYEQYF.

A single count supports this clonotype. Because it lacks the conserved phenylalanine or tryptophan at the end, this CDR3 is likely a read error. The gene calls are TRBV4-1 and TRBJ1-1, with no clear D. The CDR3 has 14 residues. V lost 2 bases, J lost 3 bases, and 10 bases lay in between. The germline gives CDR1 MGHRA, CDR2 YSYEKL. For the CDR3, the DNA is TGCGCCAGCAGCCAAAACCCGCCTTACACTGAAGCTTTCCTT. Its protein product is CASSQNPPYTEAFL.

V is TRBV7-9 and J is TRBJ1-4; 10 nucleotides agree with TRBD1. The trim removed 5 bases at V and 4 bases at J, leaving 4 bases unmatched. The CDR3 totals 15 residues. CDR1 SEHNR and CDR2 FQNEAQ come from the germline V gene (reference sequence). The CDR3 is CASSAWDRGNEKLFF. CDR3 bases: TGTGCCAGCAGCGCCTGGGACAGGGGTAATGAAAAACTGTTTTTT.

This clonotype was picked up a small number of times. This chain uses TRBV3-1 with TRBJ2-2, with a possible D match to TRBD1 (6 bases). Trimming cost V 4 bases and J 3 bases, with 15 bases left between them. The CDR3 sequence is 16 residues long. Germline CDR1 reads LGHDT; CDR2 reads YNNKEL (reference sequence). CDR3 bases: TGTGCCAGCAGCCCGTTGGGACACACATACACCGGGGAGCTGTTTTTT. This encodes CASSPLGHTYTGELFF. Supplemented by reference TRBV3-1 and TRBJ2-2, the full variable domain reads DTAVSQTPKYLVTQMGNDKSIKCEQNLGHDTMYWYKQDSKKFLKIMFSYNNKELIINETVPNRFSPKSPDKAHLNLHINSLELGDSAVYFCASSPLGHTYTGELFFGEGSRLTVL.

CDR3 coding DNA: TGTGCCAGCAGCCAAGATGAGTACTACGAGCAGTACTTC. Its protein is CASSQDEYYEQYF. The chain couples TRBV14 to TRBJ2-7; D unclear. Germline V gene sequence: CDR1 SGHDN, CDR2 FVKESK. The V and J ends lost 0 bases and 3 bases respectively, with 6 bases between them. The CDR3 is 13 residues long.

This clonotype has just one count. The chain links TRBV12-3 or TRBV12-4 to TRBJ2-6; 9 bases fit TRBD1. Trimming at V came to 5 bases and at J to 1 base, leaving 6 bases not matched to a gene. The CDR3 is made up of 17 amino acids. This chain's CDR3 is CASSAGTGNSGANVLTF. The CDR3 region has the DNA TGTGCCAGCAGTGCAGGGACAGGGAATTCTGGGGCCAACGTCCTGACTTTC.

About this clonotype itself: Being one base from a much bigger clone, this may be a read error. J is TRBJ1-2 and V is TRBV6-1; D possibly corresponds to TRBD1 (5 bases). This CDR3 is built from 14 residues. Germline V gene lookup returns CDR1 MNHNS and CDR2 SASEGT. CDR3 sequence (DNA): TGTGCCAGCTCCAGCCCGGGACGGGTCTATGGCCACACCTTC. It yields the protein CASSSPGRVYGHTF.

This rearrangement joins TRBV6-1 to TRBJ2-7, with D tentatively TRBD1 (6 bases). Germline loops: CDR1 MNHNS, CDR2 SASEGT. Between the trimmed V and J ends, which lost 5 bases and 0 bases, there was a span of 11 bases. This CDR3 has 14 amino acids. CDR3 residues: CASSRGQISYEQYF. CDR3 sequence (DNA): TGTGCCAGCAGTAGGGGACAAATCTCCTACGAGCAGTACTTC.